These T cell receptor beta chains were read from a single sample in a study of graft-versus-host responses after intestinal transplantation. Measured with immunoSEQ multiplex PCR; TCRdb has only the in-frame clones, and not every one. The table has about 70,000 clones, just under 95% seen once. Which antigens these TCRs recognize remains unknown. Sequencing was performed on unstimulated CD8+ T cells sorted from spleen or lymph node cells, taken before intestinal transplant. All receptors derive from a human donor who received an intestinal transplant. Both conserved end residues are trimmed from each CDR3.

v_gene	j_gene	CDR3aa
TRBV5-1	TRBJ2-7	ASSARGEQY
TRBV4-1	TRBJ2-7	ASSRTSGIDEQY
TRBV6-5	TRBJ2-6	ASSSPRGAGANVLT
TRBV7-6	TRBJ2-5	ASSLRGQGIETQY
TRBV2	NA	ASSEALLGGNYEQY
TRBV27	TRBJ1-1	ASSLSGWTEAF
TRBV21-1	TRBJ2-7	ASSKGRDTGSYEQY
TRBV27	TRBJ1-2	ASREPGYDGYT
TRBV6-1	TRBJ2-5	ASSEPLPLSTQETQY
TRBV27	TRBJ2-5	ASSLGQFQETQY
TRBV5-4	TRBJ2-3	ASSLPSDTQY
TRBV5-6	TRBJ1-1	ASSLASRGNTEAF
TRBV7-9	TRBJ2-1	ASNRVAGTDNEQF
TRBV30	TRBJ2-5	AWRASGFQETQY
TRBV9	TRBJ1-1	ASSEGLGLTEAF
TRBV12-5	TRBJ2-1	ASGLEGNEQF
TRBV4-1	TRBJ2-7	ASSQVDPTYEQY
TRBV6-6	TRBJ1-5	ASSYPRQAGQPQH
TRBV9	TRBJ2-2	ASSVGGDTGELF
TRBV7-6	TRBJ2-2	ASSLELAGEGTGELF
TRBV14	TRBJ2-1	ASSSPGLADEQF
TRBV27	TRBJ2-5	ASSYVWAGDGTQETQY
TRBV27	TRBJ2-7	ASSPGTGGYEQY
TRBV7-9	TRBJ1-2	ASSRAGDSNYGYT
TRBV7-9	TRBJ2-1	ASSPIELREISNEQF
TRBV25-1	TRBJ2-7	ASGTPYEQY
TRBV2	TRBJ2-1	ASSVTGSSYNEQF
TRBV28	TRBJ1-3	ASSWYDSLSGNTIY
TRBV29-1	TRBJ2-2	SVEGGLHTGELF
TRBV10-1	TRBJ2-3	ASSFYHGDTQY
TRBV5-6	TRBJ2-7	ASSLVGSSYEQY
TRBV29-1	TRBJ2-1	SVCWTGEYNEQF
TRBV18	TRBJ2-1	ASSLTLWPSVYNEQF
TRBV27	TRBJ1-4	ASSLVPGQGPTNEKLF
TRBV29-1	TRBJ1-2	SVDPEYGYT
TRBV27	TRBJ1-4	ASSLGKSHEKLF
TRBV18	TRBJ2-1	ASSPRGLVSYNEQF
TRBV28	TRBJ2-1	ASSYLSYNEQF
TRBV9	TRBJ2-2	ASSEGLAGPGELF
TRBV4-1	TRBJ2-7	ASSQDPTSGVQSSYEQY
TRBV6-5	TRBJ1-2	ASRETGTLYGYT
TRBV29-1	TRBJ1-1	SVDSGNTEAF
TRBV15	TRBJ1-3	ATSTRVAGNTIY
TRBV7-9	TRBJ2-2	ASSFASGELF
TRBV7-2	TRBJ2-2	ASSLWPGELF
TRBV27	TRBJ2-7	ASSLGGRAYYEQY
TRBV4-1	TRBJ2-1	ASSHRDRILGEQF
TRBV27	TRBJ2-3	ASSLSPFGNTQY
TRBV5-1	TRBJ2-3	ASSSREAQY
TRBV21-1	TRBJ1-4	ASSQCEKLF
TRBV15	TRBJ1-1	ATSPGDRAFPEAF
TRBV2	TRBJ2-7	ASSEVGDGPRGEQY
TRBV28	TRBJ1-2	ASSPAYRGHGYT
TRBV5-6	TRBJ2-7	ASSLEGAYEQY
TRBV27	TRBJ2-5	ASSLIFGQETQY
TRBV5-1	TRBJ2-7	ASSPRWASGKFLYEQY
TRBV27	TRBJ1-2	ASSLLRGGDGYT
TRBV18	TRBJ2-5	ASSPSRMETQY